Presented here are 8 T cell receptor beta chains from one specimen sequenced in a study of blood T cell repertoires in COVID-19. Sequencing used immunoSEQ multiplex PCR; TCRdb keeps in-frame clones, though not all of them. The data contain some 250,000 clones, 75% to 90% of them seen just once; the ten biggest clones take up about 27%. Sequencing used peripheral blood. All receptors come from a man aged 35 to 55 with acute or convalescent COVID-19.

V gene TRBV5-6 combines with J gene TRBJ2-1, with 7 bases fitting TRBD2. The CDR3 runs 12 residues. V was pared by 5 bases and J by 7 bases, with 3 bases of the junction left unmatched. Germline CDR1 is SGHDT and CDR2 is YYEEEE. The CDR3 here is CASSWTRNEQFF. In nucleotides, the CDR3 is TGTGCCAGCAGTTGGACTAGAAATGAGCAGTTCTTC.

This clone was detected only once. CDR3 bases: TGTGCCAGCATGGACAGAAGCCAGTACTTC. Translated, it gives CASMDRSQYF. The chain links TRBV2 to TRBJ2-5; D is perhaps TRBD1 (6 bases). Germline V gene lookup returns CDR1 SNHLY and CDR2 FYNNEI. CDR3 size: 10 residues. Trimming shortened V by 7 bases and J by 10 bases, and 10 bases separated the two germline ends. Full variable domain (remainder filled in from reference TRBV2 and TRBJ2-5): EPEVTQTPSHQVTQMGQEVILRCVPISNHLYFYWYRQILGQKVEFLVSFYNNEISEKSEIFDDQFSVERPDGSNFTLKIRSTKLEDSAMYFCASMDRSQYFGPGTRLLVL.

This chain joins TRBV5-1 and TRBJ2-5, with D tentatively TRBD1 (5 bases). The V gene's germline CDR1 is SGHRS and CDR2 YFSETQ. The CDR3 is made up of 14 amino acids. The V and J ends lost 0 bases and 5 bases respectively, with 11 bases between them. The DNA for the CDR3 is TGCGCCAGCAGCTTGGGTTCCAGGGCGGAGACCCAGTACTTC. It codes for CASSLGSRAETQYF.

The CDR3 nucleotides are TGTGCCACCAGCAGAGGCGGGAGGTACCAAGAGACCCAGTACTTC. As protein: CATSRGGRYQETQYF. The chain carries TRBV15 and TRBJ2-5, with 8 bases matching TRBD2. The ends lost 1 base at V and 0 bases at J; junction bases unmatched: 1. CDR1 LNHNV and CDR2 YYDKDF come from the germline V gene (reference sequence). The CDR3 totals 15 residues.

The chain links TRBV19 to TRBJ2-3; 8 positions agree with TRBD2. The J segment lost 3 bases and the V segment lost 8 bases, leaving 10 bases of the junction unmatched. The CDR3 sequence is 15 residues long. Per the germline V gene, CDR1 is LNHDA and CDR2 is SQIVND (reference sequence). DNA of the CDR3: TGTGCCAGTGGGAACGGCGGGAGGAGTACAGATACGCAGTATTTT. Translation: CASGNGGRSTDTQYF.

V gene TRBV7-9 combines with J gene TRBJ1-1; possibly TRBD1 for D (5 bases). V was shortened by 4 bases and J by 11 bases, with 23 bases between the two germline ends. The CDR3 extends over 15 amino acids. Germline CDR1 and CDR2: SEHNR and FQNEAQ (reference sequence). The DNA for the CDR3 is TGTGCCAGCAGCTCCAGGGAGGCTCGAAGCGCGACGGCTTTCTTT. Protein product: CASSSREARSATAFF.

The chain joins TRBV30 to TRBJ1-2, with D possibly being TRBD1 (5 bases). Germline assignment: CDR1 GTSNPN and CDR2 SVGIG (reference sequence). With 4 bases removed from V and 0 bases from J, the gap between germline ends came to 15 bases. CDR3 length: 15 amino acids. The CDR3 spells CAWTLLRTSNYGYTF. The CDR3 DNA reads TGTGCCTGGACCCTCTTGAGGACATCTAACTATGGCTACACCTTC.

The chain employs TRBV29-1 and TRBJ1-2; D possibly corresponds to TRBD1 (5 bases). Germline CDR1 reads SQVTM; CDR2 reads ANQGSEA. The V gene lost 4 bases and the J gene lost 4 bases, with 10 bases spanning the gap. The CDR3 is 12 residues long. The CDR3 DNA reads TGCAGCGTTGGGCAGGGAATCTATGGCTACACCTTC. Its translation is CSVGQGIYGYTF.